This TCR beta chain was sequenced in a study of early T cells in non-severe SARS-CoV-2 infection. Study overall: Bulk RNA from unsorted whole blood was sequenced; chains were unpaired. Broader study findings: Using VDJdb, the matching emphasized anti-spike CD8 responses while missing private and CD4 specificities.

As regards this clonotype: Its target is unknown.

CDR3 length: 14 residues. The V end lost 0 bases, the J end lost 8 bases, and 11 bases lay between the germline ends. Looked up from germline, CDR1 is MNHEY and CDR2 is SVGAGI. The library protocol tagged individual cDNA molecules with unique molecular identifiers. One entry per CDR3 protein, called by TCRdb with MiXCR from the 5' RACE reads. The table shows about 55,000 distinct CDR3 sequences, with 14% to 15% occurring only once. This material consisted of whole blood, taken at baseline. The sequence derives from an adult who was a healthcare worker with PCR-confirmed SARS-CoV-2 infection or an uninfected control (not recorded which). J is TRBJ2-1 and V is TRBV6-5; D is undetermined. The CDR3 DNA reads TGTGCCAGCAGTTACTCGAATCTTGGGTATGAGCAGTTCTTC. Translated: CASSYSNLGYEQFF.